This T cell receptor beta chain is drawn from a study of cytomegalovirus exposure and HLA in healthy donors. Study as a whole: Out of about 410 genotyped donors, less than 85% belonged to the Caucasian-associated ancestry cluster.

Amplification used 60 Vbeta primers and 13 Jbeta primers. Sequencing used immunoSEQ multiplex PCR; TCRdb keeps in-frame clones, though not all of them. Of around 150,000 clones in the sample, roughly 78% were seen once. Absent from the records is this donor's CMV serostatus. In germline, CDR1 is SNHLY, CDR2 FYNNEI. V was trimmed by 6 bases and J by 1 base, leaving 9 bases between them. This CDR3 has 13 amino acids. This TCR derives from a man aged 25-45 years in good health. Sequences were obtained from PBMCs. The rearrangement joins TRBV2 to TRBJ2-5; perhaps TRBD2 as D (5 bases). The CDR3 DNA sequence: TGTGCCAGCAGACTAGTACGCCAAGAGACCCAGTACTTC. Translation: CASRLVRQETQYF.